This T cell receptor (beta chain) was recorded in a study of blood T cell repertoires in COVID-19. Per the original data handling: Counts of nucleated cells, estimated from reference gene primer amplification, were obtained. The repertoire was sequenced with immunoSEQ multiplex PCR; TCRdb's copy has only in-frame clones and lacks some. The V and J calls and clone size are taken from that table; D and trimming were inferred from the DNA. The sample has under 130,000 clones; 81% are singletons. J was trimmed by 0 bases and V by 3 bases; bases with no gene match: 10. CDR1 and CDR2 from the germline V gene are LGHNA and YNFKEQ. The CDR3 totals 20 residues.

Sequencing input: peripheral blood. The TCR comes from a man older than 75 with acute or convalescent COVID-19. The V and J genes are TRBV4-2 and TRBJ2-2; 13 nucleotides align to TRBD2. The CDR3 here is CASSHLRLAGGSANTGELFF. CDR3 DNA sequence: TGTGCCAGCAGCCATTTGCGACTAGCGGGAGGAAGCGCGAACACCGGGGAGCTGTTTTTT.